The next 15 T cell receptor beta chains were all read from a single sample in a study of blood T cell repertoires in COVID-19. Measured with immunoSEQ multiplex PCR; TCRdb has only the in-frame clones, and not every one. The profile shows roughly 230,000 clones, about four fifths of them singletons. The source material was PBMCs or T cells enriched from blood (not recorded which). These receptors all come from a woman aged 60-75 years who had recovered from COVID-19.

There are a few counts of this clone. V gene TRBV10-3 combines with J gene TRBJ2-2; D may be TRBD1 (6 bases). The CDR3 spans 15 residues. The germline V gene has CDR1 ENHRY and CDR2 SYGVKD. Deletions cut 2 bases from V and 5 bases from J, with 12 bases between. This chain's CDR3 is CAISEAQTGTGELFF. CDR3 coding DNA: TGTGCCATCAGTGAGGCACAGACAGGAACCGGGGAGCTGTTTTTT.

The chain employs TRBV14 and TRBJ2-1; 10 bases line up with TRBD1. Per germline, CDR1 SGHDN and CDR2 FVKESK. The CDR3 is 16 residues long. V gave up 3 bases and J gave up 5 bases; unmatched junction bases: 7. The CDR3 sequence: CASSQPGQGIDNEQFF. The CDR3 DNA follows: TGTGCCAGCAGCCAGCCGGGACAGGGGATTGACAATGAGCAGTTCTTC.

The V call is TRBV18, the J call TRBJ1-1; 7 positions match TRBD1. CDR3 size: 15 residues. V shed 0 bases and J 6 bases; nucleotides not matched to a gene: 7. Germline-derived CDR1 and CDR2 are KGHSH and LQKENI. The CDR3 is CASSPPGDRRSEAFF. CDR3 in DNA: TGTGCCAGCTCACCACCAGGGGACAGAAGGTCTGAAGCTTTCTTT.

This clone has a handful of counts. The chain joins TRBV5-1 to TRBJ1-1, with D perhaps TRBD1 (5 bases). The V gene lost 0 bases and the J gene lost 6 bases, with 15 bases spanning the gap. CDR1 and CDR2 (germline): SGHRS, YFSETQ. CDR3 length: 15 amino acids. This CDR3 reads CASSLAMGRAAEAFF. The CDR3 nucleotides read TGCGCCAGCAGCTTGGCCATGGGCAGGGCGGCTGAAGCTTTCTTT. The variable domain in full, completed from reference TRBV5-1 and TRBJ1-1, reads KAGVTQTPRYLIKTRGQQVTLSCSPISGHRSVSWYQQTPGQGLQFLFEYFSETQRNKGNFPGRFSGRQFSNSRSEMNVSTLELGDSALYLCASSLAMGRAAEAFFGQGTRLTVV.

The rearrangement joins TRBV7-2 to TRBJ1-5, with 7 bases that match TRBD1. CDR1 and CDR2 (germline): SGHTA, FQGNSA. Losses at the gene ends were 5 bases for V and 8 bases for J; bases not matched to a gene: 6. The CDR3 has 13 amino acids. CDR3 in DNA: TGTGCCAGCAGCGGCAGGGGGAGCGAGCCCCAGCATTTT. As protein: CASSGRGSEPQHF.

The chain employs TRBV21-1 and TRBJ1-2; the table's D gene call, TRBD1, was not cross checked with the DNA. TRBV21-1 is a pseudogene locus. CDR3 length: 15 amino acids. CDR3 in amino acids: CASSKNGGTGNGYTF. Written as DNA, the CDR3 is TGTGCCAGCAGCAAAAACGGTGGAACAGGGAATGGCTACACCTTC.

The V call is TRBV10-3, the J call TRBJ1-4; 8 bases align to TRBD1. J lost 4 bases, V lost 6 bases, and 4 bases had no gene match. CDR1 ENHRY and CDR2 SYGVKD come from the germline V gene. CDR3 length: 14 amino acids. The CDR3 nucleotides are TGTGCCATCAGGGGGGGACAGGATAATGAAAAACTGTTTTTT. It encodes CAIRGGQDNEKLFF.

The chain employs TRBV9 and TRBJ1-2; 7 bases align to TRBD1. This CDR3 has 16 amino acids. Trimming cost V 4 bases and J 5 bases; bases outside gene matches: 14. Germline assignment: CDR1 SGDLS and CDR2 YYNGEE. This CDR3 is CASSTPDREGLYGYTF. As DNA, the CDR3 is TGTGCCAGCAGCACCCCTGACAGGGAAGGCCTTTATGGCTACACCTTC. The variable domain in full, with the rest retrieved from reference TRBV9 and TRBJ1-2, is DSGVTQTPKHLITATGQRVTLRCSPRSGDLSVYWYQQSLDQGLQFLIQYYNGEERAKGNILERFSAQQFPDLHSELNLSSLELGDSALYFCASSTPDREGLYGYTFGSGTRLTVV.

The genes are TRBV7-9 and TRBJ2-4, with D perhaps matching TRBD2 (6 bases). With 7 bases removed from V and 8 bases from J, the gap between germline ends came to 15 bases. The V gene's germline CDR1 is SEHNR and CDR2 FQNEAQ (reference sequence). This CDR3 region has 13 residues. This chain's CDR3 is CASNPEGLDIQYF. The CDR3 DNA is TGTGCCAGCAACCCGGAGGGTTTGGACATTCAGTACTTC.

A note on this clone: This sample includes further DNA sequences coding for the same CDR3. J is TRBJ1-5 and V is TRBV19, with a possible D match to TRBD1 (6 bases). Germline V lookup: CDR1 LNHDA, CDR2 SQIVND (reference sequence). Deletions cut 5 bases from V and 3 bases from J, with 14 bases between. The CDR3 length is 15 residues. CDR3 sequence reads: CASSWGRGSNQPQHF. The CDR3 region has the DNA TGTGCCAGTAGTTGGGGCAGGGGTTCCAATCAGCCCCAGCATTTT.

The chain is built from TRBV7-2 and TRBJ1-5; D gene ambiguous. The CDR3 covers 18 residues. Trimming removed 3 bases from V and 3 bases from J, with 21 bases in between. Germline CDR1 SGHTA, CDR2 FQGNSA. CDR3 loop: CASSLYVSGENINQPQHF. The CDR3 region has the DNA TGTGCCAGCAGCTTGTACGTTTCTGGAGAAAACATCAATCAGCCCCAGCATTTT.

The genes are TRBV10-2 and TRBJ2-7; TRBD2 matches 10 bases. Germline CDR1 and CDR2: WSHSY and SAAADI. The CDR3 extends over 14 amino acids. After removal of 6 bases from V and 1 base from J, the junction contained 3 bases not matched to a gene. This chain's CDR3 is CASRTSGLSYEQYF. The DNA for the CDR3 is TGCGCCAGCAGGACTAGCGGGTTATCCTACGAGCAGTACTTC.

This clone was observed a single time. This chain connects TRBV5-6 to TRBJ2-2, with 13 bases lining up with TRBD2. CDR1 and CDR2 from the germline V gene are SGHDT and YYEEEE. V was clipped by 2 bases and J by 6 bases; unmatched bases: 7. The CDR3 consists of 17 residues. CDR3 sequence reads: CASSFGLAGEGPGELFF. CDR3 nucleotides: TGTGCCAGCAGCTTTGGACTAGCGGGAGAAGGTCCCGGGGAGCTGTTTTTT.

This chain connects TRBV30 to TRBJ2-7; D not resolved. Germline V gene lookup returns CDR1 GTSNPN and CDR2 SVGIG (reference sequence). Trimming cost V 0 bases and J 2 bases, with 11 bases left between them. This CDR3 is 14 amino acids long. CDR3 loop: CAWSVSSATYEQYF. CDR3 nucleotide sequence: TGTGCCTGGAGTGTTTCCAGCGCCACCTACGAGCAGTACTTC.

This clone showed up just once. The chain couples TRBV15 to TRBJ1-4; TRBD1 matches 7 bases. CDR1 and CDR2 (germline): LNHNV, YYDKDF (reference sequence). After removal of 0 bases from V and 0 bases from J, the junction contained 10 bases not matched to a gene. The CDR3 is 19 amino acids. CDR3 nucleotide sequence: TGTGCCACCAGCAGAGATTGGACAGGCGCGAACCCAACTAATGAAAAACTGTTTTTT. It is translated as CATSRDWTGANPTNEKLFF.